The next 27 T cell receptor beta chains were all read from a single sample in a study of blood T cell repertoires in COVID-19. TCRdb's copy holds only in-frame clones and misses some; the assay was immunoSEQ multiplex PCR. The table has around 310,000 clones, almost 90% seen once. Sample: peripheral blood. The receptors were sampled from a middle-aged woman with COVID-19, enrolled during active disease.

This clone was observed a single time. The chain has TRBV9 and TRBJ2-7, with 11 nucleotides matching TRBD1. CDR1 is SGDLS, CDR2 YYNGEE, per germline. The CDR3 totals 17 residues. J lost 4 bases, V lost 0 bases, and 9 bases had no gene match. CDR3 nucleotides: TGTGCCAGCAGCGTAGCTACGGGGGACAGGGGGAATTACGAGCAGTACTTC. This translates into CASSVATGDRGNYEQYF.

The rearrangement joins TRBV6-5 to TRBJ1-5; D may be TRBD1 (6 bases). The germline V gene has CDR1 MNHEY and CDR2 SVGAGI. The length of the CDR3 is 14 residues. The V and J ends lost 4 bases and 3 bases respectively, with 10 bases between them. The CDR3 loop reads CASSSPGHNQPQHF. The CDR3 region has the DNA TGTGCCAGCAGTTCACCGGGACACAATCAGCCCCAGCATTTT.

The rearrangement uses TRBV9 and TRBJ2-7; TRBD1 matches 7 bases. CDR1 and CDR2 from the germline V gene are SGDLS and YYNGEE. The CDR3 loop spans 14 amino acids. After removal of 2 bases from V and 3 bases from J, the junction contained 5 bases not matched to a gene. The CDR3 coding sequence is TGTGCCAGCAGCGTTAGGGACAGCGACTACGAGCAGTACTTC. Its protein product is CASSVRDSDYEQYF.

The J gene is TRBJ2-7, the V gene TRBV4-1, with D possibly being TRBD2 (5 bases). Germline CDR1 MGHRA, CDR2 YSYEKL. The CDR3 has 17 residues. V was cut by 0 bases and J by 0 bases, with 15 bases left in between. DNA of the CDR3: TGCGCCAGCAGCCAAGAAAGAAGCGGTCCTTACTCCTACGAGCAGTACTTC. The encoded protein is CASSQERSGPYSYEQYF.

The V call is TRBV30, the J call TRBJ1-2; 10 nucleotides agree with TRBD1. Trimming at V came to 5 bases and at J to 7 bases, leaving 4 bases not matched to a gene. This CDR3 spans 12 amino acids. Germline CDR1 GTSNPN, CDR2 SVGIG (reference sequence). This chain's CDR3 is CAWDRGRGGYTF. CDR3 sequence (DNA): TGTGCCTGGGACAGGGGGCGGGGTGGCTACACCTTC.

The chain links TRBV21-1 to TRBJ2-4; TRBD2, as called in the table, went unchecked against the DNA. TRBV21-1 is labeled a pseudogene. The CDR3 covers 16 residues. CDR3 sequence (DNA): TGTGCCAGCGCTGTCAGGCGGGGGGCGGGCAAAAACATTCAGTACTTC. This gives the protein CASAVRRGAGKNIQYF.

The genes are TRBV18 and TRBJ1-2; D may be TRBD1 (6 bases). In germline, CDR1 is KGHSH, CDR2 LQKENI. This CDR3 has 16 residues. Trimming removed 6 bases from V and 4 bases from J, with 21 bases in between. DNA for the CDR3: TGTGCCAGCTCGTCGGATACGACAGGCCGGGGCTATGGCTACACCTTC. Translating gives CASSSDTTGRGYGYTF.

The genes are TRBV11-2 and TRBJ2-7; 7 nucleotides agree with TRBD1. This CDR3 contains 17 residues. Germline trimming cut 1 base from V and 3 bases from J; bases unmatched to any gene: 12. CDR1 is SGHAT, CDR2 FQNNGV, per germline. The CDR3 DNA follows: TGTGCCAGCAGCTTAGGGGTACCGGGACAGCGGTACTACGAGCAGTACTTC. Translated: CASSLGVPGQRYYEQYF.

CDR3 DNA: TGTGCCAGCTCACCAGACAGCTCAGATACGCAGTATTTT. The encoded protein is CASSPDSSDTQYF. V gene TRBV18 combines with J gene TRBJ2-3, with D perhaps matching TRBD1 (5 bases). V lost 2 bases, J lost 4 bases, and 7 bases lay in between. The germline V gene encodes CDR1 KGHSH and CDR2 LQKENI. The CDR3 runs 13 residues.

CDR3 DNA sequence: TGTGCCAGCAGTTTAATTTCCGGGGGCAATCAGCCCCAGCATTTT. Translated, it gives CASSLISGGNQPQHF. The rearrangement joins TRBV28 to TRBJ1-5; D is uncertain. The CDR3 length is 15 residues. V shed 2 bases and J shed 2 bases, with 10 bases lying between them. CDR1 and CDR2 from the germline V gene are MDHEN and SYDVKM.

The chain couples TRBV7-2 to TRBJ1-5, with TRBD1 identical over 9 bases. Germline V gene lookup returns CDR1 SGHTA and CDR2 FQGNSA. The length of the CDR3 is 15 residues. Trimming at V came to 5 bases and at J to 5 bases, leaving 7 bases not matched to a gene. In DNA, the CDR3 is TGTGCCAGCAGCCTCGGGACAGGGTCCCATCAGCCCCAGCATTTT. Its translation: CASSLGTGSHQPQHF. Using reference TRBV7-2 and TRBJ1-5 for the parts outside the CDR3, the full variable domain is GAGVSQSPSNKVTEKGKDVELRCDPISGHTALYWYRQSLGQGLEFLIYFQGNSAPDKSGLPSDRFSAERTGGSVSTLTIQRTQQEDSAVYLCASSLGTGSHQPQHFGDGTRLSIL.

J is TRBJ1-1 and V is TRBV19; D remains ambiguous. CDR1 LNHDA and CDR2 SQIVND come from the germline V gene (reference sequence). The V gene lost 3 bases and the J gene lost 0 bases, with 14 bases spanning the gap. The CDR3 sequence is 16 residues long. CDR3 nucleotide sequence: TGTGCCAGTAGTATTTACCTCGACGGGATGAACACTGAAGCTTTCTTT. Translated, it gives CASSIYLDGMNTEAFF.

The gene calls are TRBV13 and TRBJ1-2; 7 nucleotides align to TRBD1. CDR1 PRHDT and CDR2 FYEKMQ come from the germline V gene (reference sequence). CDR3 size: 12 residues. Trimming cost V 2 bases and J 8 bases; bases outside gene matches: 2. Written as DNA, the CDR3 is TGTGCCAGCAGCTTAACAGGGGCCGGCTACACCTTC. This encodes CASSLTGAGYTF.

The V and J genes are TRBV5-4 and TRBJ2-7; tentative D call: TRBD2 (6 bases). The CDR3 covers 16 residues. Germline loops: CDR1 SGHNT, CDR2 YYREEE (reference sequence). Trimming removed 3 bases at V and 0 bases at J, with 16 bases between. CDR3 nucleotides: TGTGCCAGCAGCTCCAACTCGGGAGCGAGCTCCTACGAGCAGTACTTC. Encoded protein: CASSSNSGASSYEQYF.

The J gene is TRBJ1-1, the V gene TRBV2; the D is unclear. In germline, CDR1 is SNHLY, CDR2 FYNNEI. This CDR3 spans 13 amino acids. The V and J ends lost 3 bases and 1 base respectively, with 6 bases between them. In DNA, the CDR3 is TGTGCCAGCAGTGACCCAGAGAACACTGAAGCTTTCTTT. Translation gives CASSDPENTEAFF.

The rearrangement links TRBV19 to TRBJ2-3; D call uncertain. The germline V gene has CDR1 LNHDA and CDR2 SQIVND (reference sequence). This CDR3 has 15 residues. The germline V and J ends were trimmed by 4 bases and 9 bases, with 20 bases remaining between them. The CDR3 DNA follows: TGTGCCAGTAGTACGCAACCTTACTACCGCCTGACGCAGTATTTT. Translating it yields CASSTQPYYRLTQYF.

This chain joins TRBV5-8 and TRBJ1-2; possibly TRBD1 for D (5 bases). The CDR3 has 14 residues. Germline V CDR1 and CDR2: SGHTS, YDEGEE. V shed 1 base and J shed 5 bases, with 12 bases lying between them. The CDR3 is CASSLSGEKYGYTF. For the CDR3, the DNA is TGTGCCAGCAGCTTGTCGGGGGAGAAATATGGCTACACCTTC. The full variable domain, with the rest looked up from reference TRBV5-8 and TRBJ1-2, is EAGVTQSPTHLIKTRGQQATLRCSPISGHTSVYWYQQALGLGLQFLLWYDEGEERNRGNFPPRFSGRQFPNYSSELNVNALELEDSALYLCASSLSGEKYGYTFGSGTRLTVV.

The chain is built from TRBV11-3 and TRBJ2-2, with a possible D match to TRBD2 (6 bases). Germline CDR1 reads SGHNT; CDR2 reads YENEEA. This CDR3 contains 17 residues. Trimming pared 2 bases from V and 5 bases from J, leaving 18 bases between. This CDR3 reads CASSLMLGGVLTGELFF. The CDR3 region has the DNA TGTGCCAGCAGCTTAATGTTGGGCGGGGTTCTGACCGGGGAGCTGTTTTTT. The complete variable domain, with remaining parts taken from reference TRBV11-3 and TRBJ2-2, reads EAGVVQSPRYKIIEKKQPVAFWCNPISGHNTLYWYLQNLGQGPELLIRYENEEAVDDSQLPKDRFSAERLKGVDSTLKIQPAELGDSAVYLCASSLMLGGVLTGELFFGEGSRLTVL.

The V call is TRBV2, the J call TRBJ2-1; 10 positions match TRBD1. V was clipped by 7 bases and J by 0 bases; unmatched bases: 12. Germline assignment: CDR1 SNHLY and CDR2 FYNNEI. The CDR3 runs 18 residues. The CDR3 sequence: CASMPGQGTGSSYNEQFF. The CDR3 region has the DNA TGTGCCAGCATGCCGGGACAGGGGACGGGGAGCTCCTACAATGAGCAGTTCTTC.

This clone was picked up a small number of times. The rearrangement links TRBV5-4 to TRBJ2-7; weak D call: TRBD2 (6 bases). The germline V gene has CDR1 SGHNT and CDR2 YYREEE (reference sequence). The V end was cut by 5 bases, the J end by 4 bases, with 16 bases between. The length of the CDR3 is 14 residues. The CDR3 coding sequence is TGTGCCAGCAGTACTCAGGGACTTGGGTACGAGCAGTACTTC. This sequence encodes CASSTQGLGYEQYF.

V gene TRBV25-1 combines with J gene TRBJ1-2; unclear D gene. The CDR3 sequence is 14 residues long. The germline gives CDR1 MGHDK, CDR2 SYGVNS. The V gene lost 3 bases and the J gene lost 1 base, with 9 bases spanning the gap. Written as DNA, the CDR3 is TGTGCCAGCAGTGATGGTAGTATTAACTATGGCTACACCTTC. It codes for CASSDGSINYGYTF.

This chain joins TRBV6-4 and TRBJ2-1; possibly TRBD2 for D (6 bases). CDR1 is MRHNA and CDR2 is SNTAGT in the germline V gene. The V and J ends lost 7 bases and 0 bases respectively, with 16 bases between them. The CDR3 has 16 amino acids. The CDR3 loop reads CASNPTPSASYNEQFF. The CDR3 DNA is TGTGCCAGCAACCCTACTCCTAGCGCCTCCTACAATGAGCAGTTCTTC.

This rearrangement joins TRBV6-2 or TRBV6-3 to TRBJ1-2, with TRBD1 matching 8 bases. V shed 6 bases, J shed 8 bases, and the junction held 11 bases outside the gene matches. Germline V lookup: CDR1 MNHEY, CDR2 SVGEGT. This CDR3 spans 14 amino acids. The CDR3 is CASSLDRVVKGYTF. CDR3 nucleotide sequence: TGTGCCAGCAGCCTGGACAGGGTGGTGAAGGGCTACACCTTC.

This rearrangement joins TRBV2 to TRBJ1-5; D perhaps matches TRBD1 (6 bases). There are 15 residues in the CDR3. V shed 6 bases and J shed 9 bases, with 21 bases lying between them. Germline CDR1 is SNHLY and CDR2 is FYNNEI. CDR3 residues: CASSSEGVTIWPQHF. The CDR3 bases are TGTGCCAGCAGCAGCGAGGGGGTCACGATTTGGCCCCAGCATTTT.

CDR3 sequence reads: CATSRDRGEAYEQYF. CDR3 nucleotides: TGTGCCACCAGCAGAGACCGCGGGGAGGCCTACGAGCAGTACTTC. This rearrangement joins TRBV15 to TRBJ2-7; D is perhaps TRBD2 (6 bases). The germline V gene encodes CDR1 LNHNV and CDR2 YYDKDF (reference sequence). V dropped 0 bases and J dropped 2 bases, with 11 bases sitting between them. This CDR3 contains 15 residues.

The genes are TRBV19 and TRBJ1-2; D may be TRBD1 (5 bases). Germline CDR1 LNHDA, CDR2 SQIVND (reference sequence). The CDR3 covers 15 residues. Trimming took 5 bases from V and 2 from J, leaving 15 bases between them. The CDR3 DNA reads as TGTGCCAGTAGTTCATGGGCAGGGTGGAACTATGGCTACACCTTC. This encodes CASSSWAGWNYGYTF.

This clone came up once. The chain is built from TRBV5-1 and TRBJ1-1; unclear D gene. Trimming cost V 2 bases and J 8 bases, with 16 bases left between them. Per germline, CDR1 SGHRS and CDR2 YFSETQ. CDR3 size: 14 residues. The CDR3 DNA reads as TGCGCCAGCAGCTTACGGGAGGGCATGTCCGAAGCTTTCTTT. It specifies CASSLREGMSEAFF.